The 14 T cell receptor beta chains below were found in one sample sequenced in a study of cytomegalovirus exposure and HLA in healthy donors. Primers included in the PCR were 60 Vbeta and 13 Jbeta primers. The method was immunoSEQ multiplex PCR; TCRdb's version includes in-frame clones alone and lacks a portion of them. The table shows 150,000 to 200,000 clones, with over 75% occurring only once. The source material was PBMCs. Receptors were obtained from a man aged 35-49 years in good health and CMV-seropositive.

The CDR3 protein is CASTTTGDGSEAFF. The CDR3, as DNA: TGTGCCAGCACCACGACCGGGGATGGGTCTGAAGCTTTCTTT. The V gene is TRBV6-6, the J gene TRBJ1-1; D is unclear. The V and J ends lost 7 bases and 6 bases respectively, with 18 bases between them. This CDR3 region has 14 residues. Per germline, CDR1 MNHNY and CDR2 SVGAGI (reference sequence).

V is TRBV30 and J is TRBJ2-7, with D maybe TRBD2 (5 bases). The CDR3 consists of 13 residues. The V end was cut by 3 bases, the J end by 7 bases, with 16 bases between. CDR1 is GTSNPN and CDR2 is SVGIG in the germline V gene (reference sequence). This chain's CDR3 is CAWRRLASREQYF. CDR3 in DNA: TGTGCCTGGAGGAGGCTAGCTTCGCGGGAGCAGTACTTC.

The rearrangement joins TRBV19 to TRBJ1-2; D possibly corresponds to TRBD1 (5 bases). The CDR3 runs to 14 residues. Germline V gene data show CDR1 as LNHDA and CDR2 as SQIVND (reference sequence). V was shortened by 8 bases and J by 2 bases, with 15 bases between the two germline ends. The CDR3 reads CASRRQSSNYGYTF. In DNA, the CDR3 is TGTGCCAGTCGGAGACAGTCTTCCAACTATGGCTACACCTTC.

The rearrangement links TRBV7-3 to TRBJ2-1; 7 bases agree with TRBD2. The germline V gene encodes CDR1 SGHTA and CDR2 FQGTGA. The CDR3 loop spans 18 amino acids. Trimming at V came to 2 bases and at J to 0 bases, leaving 10 bases not matched to a gene. The CDR3 here is CASSLHSAGAGSYNEQFF. CDR3 in DNA: TGTGCCAGCAGCTTACATTCGGCGGGAGCGGGCTCCTACAATGAGCAGTTCTTC.

The J gene is TRBJ2-1, the V gene TRBV15; a possible D gene is TRBD2 (6 bases). This CDR3 region has 15 residues. V shed 1 base and J shed 4 bases, with 11 bases lying between them. Germline lookup yields CDR1 LNHNV and CDR2 YYDKDF (reference sequence). The CDR3 coding sequence is TGTGCCACCAGCAGAGCTCGACTAGTTTACAATGAGCAGTTCTTC. Residues: CATSRARLVYNEQFF.

This CDR3 reads CATSVYSGRNEQFF. CDR3 DNA sequence: TGTGCCACCAGCGTATATAGCGGGAGAAATGAGCAGTTCTTC. The chain recombines TRBV15 with TRBJ2-1, with 9 bases lining up with TRBD2. CDR3 length: 14 amino acids. The V gene's germline CDR1 is LNHNV and CDR2 YYDKDF (reference sequence). V lost 5 bases to trimming and J lost 7 bases; unmatched junction nucleotides: 6.

The chain uses TRBV19 and TRBJ1-5, with unresolved D. Trimming shortened V by 3 bases and J by 0 bases, and 9 bases separated the two germline ends. Germline CDR1 reads LNHDA; CDR2 reads SQIVND (reference sequence). CDR3 length: 15 residues. Here the CDR3 reads CASSIYTYSNQPQHF. The CDR3 bases are TGTGCCAGTAGTATTTACACGTATAGCAATCAGCCCCAGCATTTT.

V usage is TRBV29-1 and J usage is TRBJ2-3; 7 bases align to TRBD1. The junction had 7 bases not matched to a gene; V was cut back by 8 bases and J by 2 bases. CDR3 size: 13 residues. Germline CDR1 reads SQVTM; CDR2 reads ANQGSEA. For the CDR3, the DNA is TGCAGCACCCGACAGGGCCTCACAGATACGCAGTATTTT. Translation: CSTRQGLTDTQYF.

The chain recombines TRBV7-9 with TRBJ2-5; D gene ambiguous. The ends were cut back, 2 bases at V and 5 bases at J, with 9 bases in the middle. The germline V gene encodes CDR1 SEHNR and CDR2 FQNEAQ (reference sequence). This CDR3 has 13 residues. CDR3 amino acids: CASSLSPLETQYF. CDR3 nucleotides: TGTGCCAGCAGCTTAAGCCCCCTGGAGACCCAGTACTTC.

V usage is TRBV11-2 and J usage is TRBJ2-3; tentative D call: TRBD1 (6 bases). Between the trimmed V and J ends, which lost 4 bases and 6 bases, there was a span of 14 bases. Germline CDR1 SGHAT, CDR2 FQNNGV. This CDR3 is built from 14 residues. The CDR3 DNA reads as TGTGCCAGCAGCTCTCACAGGGTAAAGGATACGCAGTATTTT. It translates to CASSSHRVKDTQYF.

The chain links TRBV6-5 to TRBJ2-5; the match to TRBD1 covers 11 bases. Germline V gives CDR1 MNHEY, CDR2 SVGAGI. This CDR3 has 15 residues. The V segment lost 2 bases and the J segment 5 bases; nucleotides outside the gene matches: 4. The CDR3 DNA is TGTGCCAGCAGTTACCCCGGACAGGGGGCGGAGACCCAGTACTTC. Its protein product is CASSYPGQGAETQYF.

This clone was seen only a few times. The V call is TRBV7-9, the J call TRBJ1-1, with TRBD1 identical over 8 bases. Germline V gene data show CDR1 as SEHNR and CDR2 as FQNEAQ (reference sequence). The CDR3 has 13 residues. V lost 3 bases to trimming and J lost 7 bases; unmatched junction nucleotides: 4. CDR3 sequence: CASSLTGEGEAFF. The CDR3 DNA reads as TGTGCCAGCAGCTTGACAGGGGAGGGTGAAGCTTTCTTT.

A few counts support this clone. The chain uses TRBV5-5 and TRBJ2-7; 13 positions agree with TRBD2. The CDR3 is 16 residues long. Per germline, CDR1 SGHKS and CDR2 YYEKEE (reference sequence). With V trimmed by 0 bases and J by 6 bases, 6 bases remained unmatched. The CDR3 spells CASSLDGLAGAGEQYF. The CDR3 DNA reads as TGTGCCAGCAGCTTGGACGGACTAGCGGGAGCAGGCGAGCAGTACTTC.

V and J are TRBV21-1 and TRBJ1-2; TRBD1 is the table's D call, not checked against the DNA. TRBV21-1 is a documented pseudogene. This CDR3 has 14 residues. The CDR3 sequence is CASSARPGQGGYTF. The CDR3 DNA follows: TGTGCCAGCAGCGCTCGGCCGGGACAGGGGGGCTACACCTTC.